One and the same sample provided the 8 T cell receptor beta chains below, sequenced in a study of blood T cell repertoires in COVID-19. The data were produced by immunoSEQ multiplex PCR, yet TCRdb's version contains in-frame clones alone and is incomplete. This sample carries over 100,000 clones, approximately 90% of them seen once, and the ten largest clones take around 2%. Input material: peripheral blood. The receptors originated from a man aged 50 or older with active COVID-19.

This chain joins TRBV29-1 and TRBJ2-5; D remains unclear. Germline lookup yields CDR1 SQVTM and CDR2 ANQGSEA. The CDR3 has 10 residues. Deletions cut 2 bases from V and 5 bases from J, with 3 bases between. The CDR3 nucleotides are TGCAGCGTTGAACGGGAGACCCAGTACTTC. It translates to CSVERETQYF.

As DNA, the CDR3 is TGTGCCAGCAGCCTCCCTACAGGGAACACTGAAGCTTTCTTT. Translated: CASSLPTGNTEAFF. This rearrangement joins TRBV5-4 to TRBJ1-1; D perhaps matches TRBD1 (5 bases). The CDR3 has 14 residues. Per the germline V gene, CDR1 is SGHNT and CDR2 is YYREEE (reference sequence). Deletions cut 4 bases from V and 1 base from J, with 11 bases between.

The chain links TRBV2 to TRBJ1-5, with a possible D match to TRBD1 (5 bases). From germline, CDR1 is SNHLY and CDR2 FYNNEI. V was trimmed by 8 bases and J by 2 bases, leaving 16 bases between them. The CDR3 contains 15 residues. CDR3 sequence (DNA): TGTGCCAGCCAACCTGGGACTCGGGGCAATCAGCCCCAGCATTTT. It translates to CASQPGTRGNQPQHF.

This clone showed up just once. The chain combines TRBV6-2 or TRBV6-3 with TRBJ2-1, with D possibly TRBD1 on 7 matching bases. The germline gives CDR1 MNHEY, CDR2 SVGEGT. V gave up 3 bases and J gave up 5 bases, with 14 bases separating them. The CDR3 length is 15 residues. The CDR3 DNA reads TGTGCCAGCAGTTATCAGCGCAGGGGGGACAATGAGCAGTTCTTC. Translation: CASSYQRRGDNEQFF.

The chain is built from TRBV7-9 and TRBJ1-1, with D tentatively TRBD1 (5 bases). Trimming took 2 bases from V and 9 from J, leaving 16 bases between them. The germline gives CDR1 SEHNR, CDR2 FQNEAQ (reference sequence). This CDR3 has 14 residues. In DNA form, the CDR3 reads TGTGCCAGCAGCTTAAGTCAGGGTACTGGGAAAGCTTTCTTT. Amino acids: CASSLSQGTGKAFF.

The V gene is TRBV19, the J gene TRBJ1-5; 8 bases agree with TRBD1. With V trimmed by 3 bases and J by 6 bases, 7 bases remained unmatched. Germline loops: CDR1 LNHDA, CDR2 SQIVND (reference sequence). The CDR3 is 15 amino acids. The CDR3 loop is CASSMALDRAQPQHF. CDR3 nucleotide sequence: TGTGCCAGTAGTATGGCGTTGGACAGGGCTCAGCCCCAGCATTTT.

The V gene is TRBV19, the J gene TRBJ1-2, with a tentative D call TRBD1 (6 bases). Deletions cut 4 bases from V and 10 bases from J, with 13 bases between. The germline CDR1 and CDR2 sequences are LNHDA and SQIVND (reference sequence). CDR3 size: 12 residues. The CDR3 bases are TGTGCCAGTAGTACTTTAACAGGGCCCTACACCTTC. Protein product: CASSTLTGPYTF.

This clone was seen only a few times. The chain joins TRBV4-1 to TRBJ1-1; no reliable D call. V lost 0 bases to trimming and J lost 6 bases, with 8 bases between them. This CDR3 is 13 amino acids long. Germline assignment: CDR1 MGHRA and CDR2 YSYEKL. DNA for the CDR3: TGCGCCAGCAGCCAAGAAAGCGGGTCTGAAGCTTTCTTT. Protein product: CASSQESGSEAFF.